The 26 T cell receptor beta chains given below trace back to one sample, sequenced in a study of coeliac disease. Libraries were prepared by immunoSEQ multiplex PCR; TCRdb keeps only in-frame clonotypes and omits some of them. The sample has approximately 2,000 clones, 72% seen once. Sequencing input: lamina propria lymphocytes from the gut. All receptors derive from a woman aged 50 to 65 with celiac disease on a gluten-free diet.

The rearrangement uses TRBV28 and TRBJ2-7; TRBD1 is a possible D gene (6 bases). The germline V and J ends were trimmed by 2 bases and 4 bases, with 12 bases remaining between them. The CDR3 spans 14 residues. CDR1 is MDHEN and CDR2 is SYDVKM in the germline V gene. The chain's CDR3 is CASSLVQGVYEQYF. In nucleotides, the CDR3 is TGTGCCAGCAGTTTAGTACAGGGAGTTTACGAGCAGTACTTC.

This chain connects TRBV28 to TRBJ1-1; possible D gene TRBD1, 5 bases. V was clipped by 3 bases and J by 10 bases, with 12 bases between them. The CDR3 is made up of 12 amino acids. Germline assignment: CDR1 MDHEN and CDR2 SYDVKM. The CDR3 nucleotides read TGTGCCAGCAGTTTTTGGACACAAGGAGCTTTCTTT. It translates to CASSFWTQGAFF.

V is TRBV5-1 and J is TRBJ1-1, with D perhaps matching TRBD1 (6 bases). CDR3 length equals 13 residues. V was shortened by 7 bases and J by 0 bases, with 10 bases between the two germline ends. Germline assignment: CDR1 SGHRS and CDR2 YFSETQ. The CDR3 loop is CASGGQLNTEAFF. For the CDR3, the DNA is TGCGCCAGCGGCGGACAGCTGAACACTGAAGCTTTCTTT.

The chain recombines TRBV19 with TRBJ1-5; D is unresolved. Germline V lookup: CDR1 LNHDA, CDR2 SQIVND (reference sequence). The CDR3 contains 15 residues. Between the trimmed V and J ends, which lost 4 bases and 1 base, there was a span of 11 bases. The CDR3 reads CASSTARGSNQPQHF. For the CDR3, the DNA is TGTGCCAGTAGTACGGCCCGGGGAAGCAATCAGCCCCAGCATTTT.

This clone showed up just a few times. The V gene is TRBV28, the J gene TRBJ2-7, with a possible D match to TRBD2 (6 bases). V was trimmed by 3 bases and J by 2 bases, leaving 20 bases between them. CDR1 and CDR2 from the germline V gene are MDHEN and SYDVKM. This CDR3 region has 17 residues. The CDR3 loop reads CASSLPGTVRIPYEQYF. Here the CDR3 DNA reads TGTGCCAGCAGTTTGCCAGGGACTGTTCGTATTCCCTACGAGCAGTACTTC.

The V gene is TRBV30, the J gene TRBJ2-2, with D uncertain. V was clipped by 0 bases and J by 4 bases, with 9 bases between them. This CDR3 contains 14 residues. Germline V gene sequence: CDR1 GTSNPN, CDR2 SVGIG (reference sequence). In nucleotides, the CDR3 is TGTGCCTGGAGTGTACGAGGAGCCACCGGGGAGCTGTTTTTT. Translating gives CAWSVRGATGELFF.

This chain links TRBV6-1 with TRBJ1-2; D is undetermined. Between the trimmed V and J ends, which lost 5 bases and 5 bases, there was a span of 12 bases. The CDR3 is 13 residues long. CDR1 is MNHNS and CDR2 is SASEGT in the germline V gene. This CDR3 reads CASSRGEGYGYTF. CDR3 coding DNA: TGTGCCAGCAGTCGCGGGGAAGGGTATGGCTACACCTTC.

The chain has TRBV7-2 and TRBJ2-3; 12 bases fit TRBD2. Germline loops: CDR1 SGHTA, CDR2 FQGNSA. V was pared by 4 bases and J by 5 bases, with 13 bases of the junction left unmatched. The CDR3 has 18 residues. CDR3 bases: TGTGCCAGCAGCTCCCATCGGCTAGCGGGGGGGCGAGGAGATACGCAGTATTTT. Residues: CASSSHRLAGGRGDTQYF.

This clone is large. The rearrangement joins TRBV6-6 to TRBJ2-5, with 14 bases lining up with TRBD2. The trim removed 6 bases at V and 1 base at J, leaving 4 bases unmatched. This CDR3 has 16 amino acids. Germline loops: CDR1 MNHNY, CDR2 SVGAGI (reference sequence). CDR3: CASSRGLAGAQETQYF. The CDR3 nucleotides read TGTGCCAGCAGCCGGGGACTAGCGGGGGCCCAAGAGACCCAGTACTTC.

The V gene is TRBV15, the J gene TRBJ1-2; D possibly corresponds to TRBD1 (5 bases). The CDR3 extends over 14 amino acids. V was pared by 0 bases and J by 2 bases, with 7 bases between. Germline V CDR1 and CDR2: LNHNV, YYDKDF (reference sequence). The CDR3 here is CATSRDRANYGYTF. CDR3 sequence (DNA): TGTGCCACCAGCAGAGACAGGGCCAACTATGGCTACACCTTC.

The chain uses TRBV28 and TRBJ1-3; TRBD1 aligns across 7 bases. V lost 5 bases and J lost 0; bases outside the gene matches: 1. CDR3 size: 14 residues. The germline CDR1 and CDR2 sequences are MDHEN and SYDVKM. The CDR3 loop reads CASSPGGSGNTIYF. The CDR3 bases are TGTGCCAGCAGTCCAGGGGGCTCTGGAAACACCATATATTTT.

This clone was seen a few times. The chain employs TRBV19 and TRBJ2-3, with a weak D call TRBD2 (6 bases). The CDR3 spans 13 residues. Germline V gene data show CDR1 as LNHDA and CDR2 as SQIVND (reference sequence). The V gene lost 8 bases and the J gene lost 2 bases, with 11 bases spanning the gap. The CDR3 coding sequence is TGTGCCAGTTCCATGGGACTCACAGATACGCAGTATTTT. Amino acids: CASSMGLTDTQYF. The full variable domain, with the rest looked up from reference TRBV19 and TRBJ2-3, is DGGITQSPKYLFRKEGQNVTLSCEQNLNHDAMYWYRQDPGQGLRLIYYSQIVNDFQKGDIAEGYSVSREKKESFPLTVTSAQKNPTAFYLCASSMGLTDTQYFGPGTRLTVL.

The V and J genes are TRBV28 and TRBJ2-1; 9 bases are shared with TRBD1. Germline values: CDR1 MDHEN, CDR2 SYDVKM. The CDR3 totals 14 residues. J lost 8 bases, V lost 6 bases, and 8 bases had no gene match. CDR3 sequence: CASRPGQGVHEQFF. The DNA of the CDR3 is TGTGCCAGCAGGCCGGGACAGGGAGTTCATGAGCAGTTCTTC.

This clone was recorded once. The gene calls are TRBV10-3 and TRBJ2-6; TRBD1 is a possible D gene (6 bases). Germline V CDR1 and CDR2: ENHRY, SYGVKD. This CDR3 has 16 residues. The V gene lost 6 bases and the J gene lost 4 bases, with 16 bases spanning the gap. The CDR3 spells CAIRPPQGLGANVLTF. The CDR3 coding sequence is TGTGCCATCAGGCCCCCACAGGGCCTCGGGGCCAACGTCCTGACTTTC.

The rearrangement joins TRBV6-1 to TRBJ1-2, with D perhaps TRBD1 (6 bases). This CDR3 is 14 amino acids long. The V and J ends lost 5 bases and 3 bases respectively, with 13 bases between them. Germline V CDR1 and CDR2: MNHNS, SASEGT. CDR3 sequence reads: CASSRGAIDYGYTF. In DNA, the CDR3 is TGTGCCAGCAGTCGGGGGGCAATCGACTATGGCTACACCTTC.

This clone turned up a few times. The gene calls are TRBV12-2 and TRBJ2-3; the listed D gene, TRBD2, was not tested against the DNA. TRBV12-2 is classified as a pseudogene. The CDR3 is made up of 17 amino acids. The CDR3 sequence: CASRPQPGLISTDTQYF. CDR3 nucleotide sequence: TGTGCAAGTCGCCCCCAACCGGGACTTATTAGCACAGATACGCAGTATTTT.

The chain uses TRBV30 and TRBJ2-3; D may be TRBD2 (5 bases). Trimming took off 3 bases at V and 1 base at J, with 11 bases between the two ends. The germline CDR1 and CDR2 sequences are GTSNPN and SVGIG (reference sequence). This CDR3 region has 14 residues. Here the CDR3 DNA reads TGTGCCTGGAGGGAAGAGGGAGGCACAGATACGCAGTATTTT. As protein: CAWREEGGTDTQYF.

The chain is built from TRBV5-1 and TRBJ2-1, with 11 bases lining up with TRBD2. Germline values: CDR1 SGHRS, CDR2 YFSETQ. The CDR3 is made up of 15 amino acids. V lost 2 bases and J lost 5; bases outside the gene matches: 3. The CDR3 DNA reads TGCGCCAGCAGCTTCGGGACTAGCGGTGACAATGAGCAGTTCTTC. This encodes CASSFGTSGDNEQFF.

This chain links TRBV6-6 with TRBJ1-3, with no clear D. This CDR3 is 13 amino acids long. Trimming cost V 6 bases and J 3 bases, with 9 bases left between them. Germline V lookup: CDR1 MNHNY, CDR2 SVGAGI (reference sequence). Written as DNA, the CDR3 is TGTGCCAGCAGCTGGGAGATTGGAAACACCATATATTTT. Translation: CASSWEIGNTIYF.

The chain carries TRBV5-1 and TRBJ2-3; TRBD1 matches at 7 bases. The germline CDR1 and CDR2 sequences are SGHRS and YFSETQ. The CDR3 spans 14 residues. J lost 3 bases, V lost 4 bases, and 5 bases had no gene match. This chain's CDR3 is CASSLDRATDTQYF. The CDR3 bases are TGCGCCAGCAGCCTAGACAGGGCGACAGATACGCAGTATTTT.

This clone was seen a single time. The chain is built from TRBV1 and TRBJ2-7; the D call in the table, TRBD2, was not verified against the DNA. TRBV1 is recorded as a pseudogene. The CDR3 sequence is 16 residues long. CDR3 sequence reads: CTSSQDPGTSAHEQYF. In nucleotides, the CDR3 is TGCACCAGCAGCCAAGACCCAGGGACTAGCGCGCACGAGCAGTACTTC.

The chain joins TRBV6-1 to TRBJ1-5; possible D gene TRBD1, 6 bases. CDR3 length: 19 residues. Germline V gene lookup returns CDR1 MNHNS and CDR2 SASEGT. V was clipped by 4 bases and J by 0 bases, with 22 bases between them. The CDR3 region is CASSAQPGGGAVSNQPQHF. DNA of the CDR3: TGTGCCAGCAGTGCCCAGCCCGGAGGGGGGGCCGTTAGCAATCAGCCCCAGCATTTT.

This chain uses TRBV7-2 with TRBJ2-7; a weak D match, TRBD2 (5 bases). The V end lost 5 bases, the J end lost 5 bases, and 10 bases lay between the germline ends. This CDR3 is built from 12 residues. The V gene's germline CDR1 is SGHTA and CDR2 FQGNSA. The CDR3 spells CASSTSRHEQYF. The CDR3 bases are TGTGCCAGCAGCACTAGTCGCCACGAGCAGTACTTC.

The V gene is TRBV25-1, the J gene TRBJ2-2; D might be TRBD2 (7 bases). The CDR3 covers 16 residues. V was clipped by 3 bases and J by 7 bases, with 18 bases between them. In germline, CDR1 is MGHDK, CDR2 SYGVNS. This CDR3 reads CASSEELRGANGELFF. DNA for the CDR3: TGTGCCAGCAGTGAGGAGCTTCGGGGGGCAAACGGGGAGCTGTTTTTT.

This chain uses TRBV5-4 with TRBJ2-7, with 9 bases fitting TRBD1. The V gene end was trimmed by 5 bases and the J gene end by 6 bases; junction bases not matched to a gene: 18. The V gene's germline CDR1 is SGHNT and CDR2 YYREEE (reference sequence). The length of the CDR3 is 17 residues. CDR3 in DNA: TGTGCCAGCAGTATCAACACTTTCGGGACAGGGTGGGCCGAGCAGTACTTC. Protein: CASSINTFGTGWAEQYF. The whole variable domain, filled in from reference TRBV5-4 and TRBJ2-7, reads ETGVTQSPTHLIKTRGQQVTLRCSSQSGHNTVSWYQQALGQGPQFIFQYYREEENGRGNFPPRFSGLQFPNYSSELNVNALELDDSALYLCASSINTFGTGWAEQYFGPGTRLTVT.

This chain connects TRBV7-3 to TRBJ2-1; D call uncertain. The V end was cut by 5 bases, the J end by 5 bases, with 10 bases between. The CDR3 length is 13 residues. Germline V gene sequence: CDR1 SGHTA, CDR2 FQGTGA. CDR3 residues: CASSPPLDNEQFF. The CDR3 nucleotides read TGTGCCAGCAGCCCCCCCCTCGACAATGAGCAGTTCTTC. The entire variable domain, with the rest obtained from reference TRBV7-3 and TRBJ2-1, is as follows: GAGVSQTPSNKVTEKGKYVELRCDPISGHTALYWYRQSLGQGPEFLIYFQGTGAADDSGLPNDRFFAVRPEGSVSTLKIQRTERGDSAVYLCASSPPLDNEQFFGPGTRLTVL.